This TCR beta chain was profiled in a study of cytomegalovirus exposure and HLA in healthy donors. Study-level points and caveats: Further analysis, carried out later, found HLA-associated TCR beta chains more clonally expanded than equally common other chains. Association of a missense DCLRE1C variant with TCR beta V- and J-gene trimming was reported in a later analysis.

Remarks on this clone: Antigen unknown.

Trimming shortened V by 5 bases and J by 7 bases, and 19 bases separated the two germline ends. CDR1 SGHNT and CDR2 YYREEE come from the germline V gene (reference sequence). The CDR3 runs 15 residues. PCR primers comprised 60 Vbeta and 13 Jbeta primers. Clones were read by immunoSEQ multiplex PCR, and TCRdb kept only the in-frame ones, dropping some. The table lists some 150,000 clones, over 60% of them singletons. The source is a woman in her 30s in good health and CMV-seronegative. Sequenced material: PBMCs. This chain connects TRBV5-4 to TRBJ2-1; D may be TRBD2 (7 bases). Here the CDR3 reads CASSGGGPYANEQFF. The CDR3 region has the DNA TGTGCCAGCAGTGGGGGGGGCCCATACGCGAATGAGCAGTTCTTC.